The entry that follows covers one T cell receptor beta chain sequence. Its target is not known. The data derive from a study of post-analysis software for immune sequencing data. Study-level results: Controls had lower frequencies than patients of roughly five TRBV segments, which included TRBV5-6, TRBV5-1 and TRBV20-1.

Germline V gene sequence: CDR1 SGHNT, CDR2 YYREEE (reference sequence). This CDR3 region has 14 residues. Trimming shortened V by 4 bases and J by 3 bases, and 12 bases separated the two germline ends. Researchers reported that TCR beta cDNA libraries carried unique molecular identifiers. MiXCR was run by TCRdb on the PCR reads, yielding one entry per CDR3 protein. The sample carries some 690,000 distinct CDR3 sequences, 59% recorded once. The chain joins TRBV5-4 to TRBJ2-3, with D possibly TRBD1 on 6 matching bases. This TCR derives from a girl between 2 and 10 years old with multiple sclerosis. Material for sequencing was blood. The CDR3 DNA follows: TGTGCCAGCAGCCCGTGGACAGAAACAGATACGCAGTATTTT. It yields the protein CASSPWTETDTQYF. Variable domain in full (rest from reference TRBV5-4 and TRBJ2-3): ETGVTQSPTHLIKTRGQQVTLRCSSQSGHNTVSWYQQALGQGPQFIFQYYREEENGRGNFPPRFSGLQFPNYSSELNVNALELDDSALYLCASSPWTETDTQYFGPGTRLTVL.